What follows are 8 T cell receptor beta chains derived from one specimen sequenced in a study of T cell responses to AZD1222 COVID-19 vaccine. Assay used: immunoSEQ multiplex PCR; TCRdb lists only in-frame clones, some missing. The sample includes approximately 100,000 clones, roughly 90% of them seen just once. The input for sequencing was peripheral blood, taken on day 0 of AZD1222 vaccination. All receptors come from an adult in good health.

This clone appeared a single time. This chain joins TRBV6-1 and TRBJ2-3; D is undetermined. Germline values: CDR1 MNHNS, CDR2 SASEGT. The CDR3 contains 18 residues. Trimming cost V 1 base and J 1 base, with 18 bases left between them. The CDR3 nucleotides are TGTGCCAGCAGTGAAGAGTCCCTCTTGAGCGCTCGCACAGATACGCAGTATTTT. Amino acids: CASSEESLLSARTDTQYF.

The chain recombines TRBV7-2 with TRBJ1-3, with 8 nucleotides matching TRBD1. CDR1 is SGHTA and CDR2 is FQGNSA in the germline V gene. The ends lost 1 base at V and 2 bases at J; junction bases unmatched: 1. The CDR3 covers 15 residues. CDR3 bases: TGTGCCAGCAGCTTAGTGACAGGGGCTGGAAACACCATATATTTT. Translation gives CASSLVTGAGNTIYF. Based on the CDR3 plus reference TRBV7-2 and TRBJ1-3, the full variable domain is GAGVSQSPSNKVTEKGKDVELRCDPISGHTALYWYRQSLGQGLEFLIYFQGNSAPDKSGLPSDRFSAERTGGSVSTLTIQRTQQEDSAVYLCASSLVTGAGNTIYFGEGSWLTVV.

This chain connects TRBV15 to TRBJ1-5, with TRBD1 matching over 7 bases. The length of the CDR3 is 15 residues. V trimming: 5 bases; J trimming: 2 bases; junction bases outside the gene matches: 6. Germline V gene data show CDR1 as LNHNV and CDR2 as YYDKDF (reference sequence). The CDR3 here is CATSFNRGRNQPQHF. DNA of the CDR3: TGTGCCACCAGCTTCAACAGGGGCCGCAATCAGCCCCAGCATTTT.

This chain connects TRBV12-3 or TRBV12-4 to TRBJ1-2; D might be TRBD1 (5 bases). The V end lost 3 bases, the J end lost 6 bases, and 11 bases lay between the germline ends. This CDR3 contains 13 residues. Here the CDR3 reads CASSFKGTDGYTF. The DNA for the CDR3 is TGTGCCAGCAGTTTCAAGGGGACCGATGGCTACACCTTC.

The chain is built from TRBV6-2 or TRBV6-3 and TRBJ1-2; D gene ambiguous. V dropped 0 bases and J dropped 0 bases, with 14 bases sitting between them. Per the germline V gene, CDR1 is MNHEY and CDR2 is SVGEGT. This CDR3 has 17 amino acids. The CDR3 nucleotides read TGTGCCAGCAGTTACTCGCGGTGGGCTGGATCTAACTATGGCTACACCTTC. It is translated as CASSYSRWAGSNYGYTF.

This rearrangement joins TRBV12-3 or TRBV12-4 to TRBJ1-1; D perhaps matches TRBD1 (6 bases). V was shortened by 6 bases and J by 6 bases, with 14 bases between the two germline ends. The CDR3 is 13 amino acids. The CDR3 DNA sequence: TGTGCCAGCAGGCCCGGGGGCAGTGCTGAAGCTTTCTTT. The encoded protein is CASRPGGSAEAFF.

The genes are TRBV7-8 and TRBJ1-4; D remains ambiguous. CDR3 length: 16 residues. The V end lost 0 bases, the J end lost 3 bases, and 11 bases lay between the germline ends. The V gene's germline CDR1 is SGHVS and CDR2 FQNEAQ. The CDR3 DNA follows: TGTGCCAGCAGCTTAGCGAGGGCAGCATCTAATGAAAAACTGTTTTTT. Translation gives CASSLARAASNEKLFF.

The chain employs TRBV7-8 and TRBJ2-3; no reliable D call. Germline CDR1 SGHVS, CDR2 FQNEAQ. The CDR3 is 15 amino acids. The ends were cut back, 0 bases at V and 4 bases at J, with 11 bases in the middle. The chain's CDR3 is CASSLAAAVADTQYF. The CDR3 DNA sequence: TGTGCCAGCAGCTTAGCGGCCGCTGTGGCAGATACGCAGTATTTT.